The 10 T cell receptor beta chains presented below share a single source sample, sequenced in a study of T-cell memory formation after mild COVID-19. One entry per CDR3 protein results from TCRdb running MiXCR on the 5' RACE reads. The sample shows hundreds of thousands of distinct CDR3 sequences, 25% of them seen only once. The sequencing input was PBMCs or a T cell subset sorted from them (not recorded which). The receptors were gathered from an adult woman who had mild COVID-19 (a few samples of this study predate the infection). Cell type and time point are not known.

This sequence joins TRBV19 and TRBJ2-2; D ambiguous. Trimming stripped 5 bases from V and 3 bases from J, with 7 bases between. The CDR3 covers 13 residues. The germline gives CDR1 LNHDA, CDR2 SQIVND (reference sequence). CDR3 protein: CASSLRHTGELFF. In DNA, the CDR3 is TGTGCCAGTAGTCTACGACACACCGGGGAGCTGTTTTTT.

A few counts support this clonotype. V is TRBV20-1 and J is TRBJ2-3; the D is unclear. The CDR3 has 12 residues. Looked up from germline, CDR1 is DFQATT and CDR2 is SNEGSKA (reference sequence). Trimming removed 2 bases at V and 4 bases at J, with 7 bases between. CDR3 DNA sequence: TGCAGTGCTAGACGCAGCCCAGATACGCAGTATTTT. This translates into CSARRSPDTQYF.

The chain joins TRBV7-3 to TRBJ1-1, with D tentatively TRBD1 (6 bases). The germline gives CDR1 SGHTA, CDR2 FQGTGA. V shed 4 bases and J shed 6 bases, with 12 bases lying between them. The CDR3 loop spans 13 amino acids. The CDR3, as DNA: TGTGCCAGCAGCTCCGATACAGGGTCTGAAGCTTTCTTT. Its protein is CASSSDTGSEAFF.

This clonotype was observed a handful of times. J is TRBJ2-3 and V is TRBV9; perhaps TRBD2 as D (6 bases). In germline, CDR1 is SGDLS, CDR2 YYNGEE. The CDR3 has 16 residues. Trimming took 0 bases from V and 0 from J, leaving 11 bases between them. This chain's CDR3 is CASSVEDYTSTDTQYF. CDR3 DNA: TGTGCCAGCAGCGTAGAGGACTACACTAGCACAGATACGCAGTATTTT.

The chain employs TRBV6-2 or TRBV6-3 and TRBJ2-3, with 10 nucleotides matching TRBD2. Per the germline V gene, CDR1 is MNHEY and CDR2 is SVGEGT. The CDR3 extends over 17 amino acids. V lost 0 bases, J lost 4 bases, and 7 bases stayed unmatched. The CDR3 here is CASSYSIAGGHADTQYF. In DNA, the CDR3 is TGTGCCAGCAGTTACTCGATAGCGGGGGGCCATGCAGATACGCAGTATTTT.

This chain joins TRBV20-1 and TRBJ1-1; 12 nucleotides line up with TRBD1. V shed 8 bases, J shed 0 bases, and the junction held 10 bases outside the gene matches. Germline lookup yields CDR1 DFQATT and CDR2 SNEGSKA (reference sequence). The length of the CDR3 is 16 residues. This CDR3 is CSTQRDRGLMNTEAFF. CDR3 sequence (DNA): TGCAGTACCCAACGGGACAGGGGGCTAATGAACACTGAAGCTTTCTTT.

This clonotype showed up just a few times. The gene calls are TRBV3-1 and TRBJ1-6; TRBD1 might be the D (6 bases). This CDR3 contains 16 residues. Trimming stripped 3 bases from V and 9 bases from J, with 18 bases between. Per the germline V gene, CDR1 is LGHDT and CDR2 is YNNKEL (reference sequence). CDR3 protein: CASSQGTDSFRSPLHF. CDR3 in DNA: TGTGCCAGCAGCCAGGGGACGGACAGCTTTCGTTCACCCCTCCACTTT.

This clonotype turned up a few times. The V gene is TRBV7-2, the J gene TRBJ1-2; 8 bases are shared with TRBD1. The CDR3 runs 15 residues. Losses at the gene ends were 3 bases for V and 3 bases for J; bases not matched to a gene: 6. Germline CDR1 is SGHTA and CDR2 is FQGNSA. CDR3 region: CASSFGQGRDYGYTF. The CDR3 DNA reads TGTGCCAGCAGCTTTGGACAGGGAAGGGACTATGGCTACACCTTC.

The chain has TRBV4-2 and TRBJ2-7; 9 bases align to TRBD2. Germline CDR1 reads LGHNA; CDR2 reads YNFKEQ. CDR3 length: 19 residues. The junction had 18 bases not matched to a gene; V was cut back by 1 base and J by 5 bases. The CDR3: CASSQGLTSGHTIEDEQYF. CDR3 coding DNA: TGTGCCAGCAGCCAAGGTCTGACTAGCGGCCACACCATAGAAGACGAGCAGTACTTC.

The chain couples TRBV20-1 to TRBJ1-1; maybe TRBD1 (6 bases). V lost 6 bases and J lost 5, with 16 bases in between. The germline V gene has CDR1 DFQATT and CDR2 SNEGSKA (reference sequence). This CDR3 spans 13 amino acids. The CDR3 loop is CSAQNRARTEAFF. The CDR3 coding sequence is TGCAGTGCCCAAAACAGGGCAAGGACTGAAGCTTTCTTT.